This TCR beta chain was retrieved from a study of cytomegalovirus exposure and HLA in healthy donors. The study ran its PCR with 60 Vbeta and 13 Jbeta primers. Data came from immunoSEQ multiplex PCR; TCRdb stores just in-frame clones and leaves some out. The data hold about 170,000 clones, with 82% observed a single time. Germline V CDR1 and CDR2: SGHNT, YENEEA. The CDR3 is 13 amino acids. V lost 5 bases and J 7 bases, leaving 11 bases between the germline ends. Sequences were obtained from PBMCs. This clonotype was obtained from a male donor in good health and CMV-seronegative. This chain connects TRBV11-3 to TRBJ2-2; D gene unclear. Here the CDR3 reads CASSQTYLGELFF. CDR3 sequence (DNA): TGTGCCAGCAGCCAGACTTACCTCGGGGAGCTGTTTTTT.